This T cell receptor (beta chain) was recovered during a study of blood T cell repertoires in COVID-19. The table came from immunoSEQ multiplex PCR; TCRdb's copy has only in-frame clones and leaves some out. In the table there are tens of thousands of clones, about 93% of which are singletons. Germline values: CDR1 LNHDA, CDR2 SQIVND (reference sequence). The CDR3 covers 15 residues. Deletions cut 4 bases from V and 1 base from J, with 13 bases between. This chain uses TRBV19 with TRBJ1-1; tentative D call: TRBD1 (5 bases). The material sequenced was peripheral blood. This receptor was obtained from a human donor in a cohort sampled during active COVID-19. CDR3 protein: CASSTSGWGNTEAFF. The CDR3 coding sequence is TGTGCCAGTAGTACCTCAGGGTGGGGGAACACTGAAGCTTTCTTT. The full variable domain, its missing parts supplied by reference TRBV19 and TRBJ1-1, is DGGITQSPKYLFRKEGQNVTLSCEQNLNHDAMYWYRQDPGQGLRLIYYSQIVNDFQKGDIAEGYSVSREKKESFPLTVTSAQKNPTAFYLCASSTSGWGNTEAFFGQGTRLTVV.